The clone carrying this T cell receptor (beta chain) was detected many times. The study defined stable Graves' hyperthyroidism as no ophthalmopathy progression within 18 months. Patients between 18 and 65 years old had hyperthyroidism, newly diagnosed and lasting under 2 months. Diagnoses used clinical symptoms, serum thyroxine and TRAb, thyroid ultrasound and orbital computed tomography. PBMCs were obtained from 9 to 10 ml fresh peripheral blood. RNA transcripts gave rise to amplified TCR beta CDR3 regions. The TCR CDR3 was amplified in a first-round RT-PCR using the HTBI primer set. TCRdb re-analysed the multiplex PCR reads in MiXCR, keeping a single row per CDR3 protein. The table records fewer than 400,000 distinct CDR3 sequences, around a sixth of them present only once. The V and J ends lost 5 bases and 5 bases respectively, with 9 bases between them. The CDR3 covers 12 residues. From germline, CDR1 is DFQATT and CDR2 SNEGSKA (reference sequence).

The record originates from a study of T cells in Graves' hyperthyroidism and ophthalmopathy. Sequenced: blood. This clonotype originated in a man aged 25 to 45 with Graves' hyperthyroidism. The rearrangement joins TRBV20-1 to TRBJ2-2; no definite D call. DNA of the CDR3: TGCAGTGCTCTCGGCCTAACCGGGGAGCTGTTTTTT. Protein product: CSALGLTGELFF.